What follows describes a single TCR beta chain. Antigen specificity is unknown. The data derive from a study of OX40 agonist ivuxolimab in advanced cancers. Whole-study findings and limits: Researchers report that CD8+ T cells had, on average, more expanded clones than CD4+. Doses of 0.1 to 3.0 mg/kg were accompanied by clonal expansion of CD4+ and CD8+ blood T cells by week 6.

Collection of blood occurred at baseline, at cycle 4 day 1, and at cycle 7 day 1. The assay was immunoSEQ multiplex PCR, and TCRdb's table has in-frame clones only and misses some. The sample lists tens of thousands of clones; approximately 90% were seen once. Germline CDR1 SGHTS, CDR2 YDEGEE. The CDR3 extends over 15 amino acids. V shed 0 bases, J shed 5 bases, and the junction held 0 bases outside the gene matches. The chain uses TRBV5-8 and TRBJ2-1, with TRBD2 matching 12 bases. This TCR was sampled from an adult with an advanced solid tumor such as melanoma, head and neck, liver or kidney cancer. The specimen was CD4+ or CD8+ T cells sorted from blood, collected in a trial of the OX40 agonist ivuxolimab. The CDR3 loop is CASSLGTSGNNEQFF. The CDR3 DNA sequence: TGTGCCAGCAGCTTGGGGACTAGCGGGAACAATGAGCAGTTCTTC.